This T cell receptor (beta chain) derives from a study of CD8 T cells in ankylosing spondylitis (dated by TCRdb to about 2017). For context, the study as a whole: T cell receptor beta repertoires were profiled in healthy donors and ankylosing spondylitis patients so that disease-linked TCR variants could be found. The full study cohort was made up of about 24 ankylosing spondylitis patients and fewer than 120 healthy donors. Peripheral blood samples were taken, and synovial fluid was additionally collected from ankylosing spondylitis patients.

Sequencing relied on an Illumina HiSeq 2500. Quantitative 5'-RACE with molecular barcodes was used to prepare TCR beta libraries. As for the original processing: Disease-linked TCR variants were identified with a new computational method built on a probabilistic model of VDJ rearrangement. TCRdb cleaned the public reads at Q25 with fastp, built clones with MiXCR and kept in-frame beta chains. Entries are consolidated by CDR3 protein sequence, retaining the most common genes and DNA. The V and J calls and clone size are TCRdb's, not the authors'. The sample table holds about 250,000 distinct CDR3 sequences, of which over 30% were seen once. Roughly 4.2% of the sample goes to the ten largest clones. General study outcomes and caveats: The disease-linked clones had a CD8+ phenotype and were found at relatively low frequencies in peripheral blood. The disease-linked clones were reported to be significantly enriched in matched synovial fluid samples from ankylosing spondylitis patients. Blood from ankylosing spondylitis patients appeared to be characterized by a TCR beta motif composed of eight or nine highly homologous amino acid variants. Some TCR beta motif variants had previously been reported in synovial fluid and blood of reactive arthritis patients, which suggested common disease-initiation mechanisms.

As concerns this clonotype: Its recognized antigen is unknown. No base qualities exist here, and no much larger clone lies one base off it.

From cysteine to phenylalanine, the CDR3 is 11 amino acids long. CDR3 DNA only is kept here, 33 bases in frame from base 1. V and J are truncated by 7 bases and 4 bases respectively, leaving an intervening sequence of 10 bases. The germline V gene (reference sequence) specifies DFQATT as CDR1 and SNEGSKA as CDR2. This clonotype was obtained from a male donor with ankylosing spondylitis or in good health (not recorded which). Input material: blood, either unsorted or a sorted T cell fraction (not recorded which). In this chain, TRBV20-1 is recombined with TRBJ2-5; a tentative D call is TRBD1 (7 bases match). The sequence in DNA is TGCAGTGGACAGGGAGGAGAGACCCAGTACTTC. It specifies CSGQGGETQYF.